This TCR beta chain originates from a study of T cell changes during pregnancy in multiple sclerosis. Produced via immunoSEQ multiplex PCR; TCRdb's table is partial and in-frame only. The table has roughly 61,000 clones, 75% to 90% seen once. This clone was observed a handful of times. The sample consisted of peripheral blood, taken in the first trimester of pregnancy. This TCR came from a female donor in good health, enrolled as a control in a pregnancy study.

For the CDR3, the DNA is TGTGCCTGGAACAGACAGGGAGGTCAGCCCCAGCATTTT. It codes for CAWNRQGGQPQHF. The chain links TRBV30 to TRBJ1-5, with 7 bases aligning to TRBD1. This CDR3 has 13 residues. V was clipped by 4 bases and J by 6 bases; unmatched bases: 6. The germline CDR1 and CDR2 sequences are GTSNPN and SVGIG (reference sequence).